This TCR beta chain was captured by sequencing in a study of Graves' ophthalmopathy and Graves' hyperthyroidism. Points from the study as a whole: Appearing in blood as well were most expanded thyroid clonotypes above 0.001 frequency.

With regard to this clonotype: Its target is not known. The junction departs from germline at one end; a sequencing error may be responsible.

For donors with ophthalmopathy, the disease showed moderate-to-severe activity, reached CAS ≥3 and NOSPECS ≥4, and had lasted under 3 months. The PBMCs originated from more than 7.5 ml of fresh peripheral blood. The authors amplified TCR beta CDR3 regions, and they did so from RNA transcripts for repertoire sequencing. Second-round multiplex PCR came after a first-round RT-PCR that employed HTBI primers. From the multiplex PCR reads, TCRdb called clonotypes with MiXCR, one entry per CDR3 protein. The profile covers around 660,000 distinct CDR3 sequences, with more than 40% appearing a single time and 3% to 4% taken by the ten largest. This CDR3 has 15 residues. Per germline, CDR1 MNHNS and CDR2 SASEGT.

The clonotype originates from an adult man with Graves' ophthalmopathy. The chain is built from TRBV6-1 and TRBJ2-2, with D possibly TRBD2 on 6 matching bases. The sample taken for sequencing was peripheral blood. CDR3 in DNA: TGTGCCAGCAAAGGCTCACGGGAATTCACCGGGGGGCTGTTTTTT. Translation gives CASKGSREFTGGLFF.